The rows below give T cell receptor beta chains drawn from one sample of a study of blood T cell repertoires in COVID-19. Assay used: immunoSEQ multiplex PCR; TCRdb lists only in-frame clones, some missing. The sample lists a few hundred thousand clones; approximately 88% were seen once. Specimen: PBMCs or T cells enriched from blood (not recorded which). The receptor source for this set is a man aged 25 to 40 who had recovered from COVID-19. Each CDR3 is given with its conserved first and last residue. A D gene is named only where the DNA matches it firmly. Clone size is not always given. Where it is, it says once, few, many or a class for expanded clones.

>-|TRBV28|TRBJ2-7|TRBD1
TGTGCCAGCAGCCCCGGACAGGGGCCCTACGAGCAGTACTTC
CASSPGQGPYEQYF
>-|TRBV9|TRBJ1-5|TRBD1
TGTGCCAGCAGCTCGGGGACAGGCCTCAATCAGCCCCAGCATTTT
CASSSGTGLNQPQHF
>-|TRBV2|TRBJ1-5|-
TGTGCCAGCAGTGGCCGGCTCCAGGATCAGCCCCAGCATTTT
CASSGRLQDQPQHF
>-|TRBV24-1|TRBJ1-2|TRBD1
TGTGCCATCAGTGGGACAGGAGATGGCTACACCTTC
CAISGTGDGYTF
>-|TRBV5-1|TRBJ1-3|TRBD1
TGCGCCAGCAGAAGGGACAGGGGCTCTGGAAACACCATATATTTT
CASRRDRGSGNTIYF
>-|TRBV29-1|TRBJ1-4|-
TGCAGCGCTGGGTGGCGGAGGGGGGGTAATGAAAAACTGTTTTTT
CSAGWRRGGNEKLFF
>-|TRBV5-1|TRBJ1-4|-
TGCGCCAGCAGCTTGGGGGAGAATGAAAAACTGTTTTTT
CASSLGENEKLFF
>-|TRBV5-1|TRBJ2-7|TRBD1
TGCGCCAGCAGCCCCAACAGGGGGCGGGAGCAGTACTTC
CASSPNRGREQYF
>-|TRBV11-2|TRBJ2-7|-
TGTGCCAGCAGCCGAGAGGCGGACTTCCCCTACGAGCAGTACTTC
CASSREADFPYEQYF
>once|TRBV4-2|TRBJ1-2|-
TGTGCCAGCAGCCAAAACGGAGGTCGGGGCTATGGCTACACCTTC
CASSQNGGRGYGYTF
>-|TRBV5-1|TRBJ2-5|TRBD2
TGCGCCAGCAGCGAGATAGGGACTAGCCAAGAGACCCAGTACTTC
CASSEIGTSQETQYF
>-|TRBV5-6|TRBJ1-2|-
TGTGCCAGCAGCCTCAGGGTTAGCGGCTACACCTTC
CASSLRVSGYTF
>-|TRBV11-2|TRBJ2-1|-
TGTGCCAGCAGCTTCGGGGGTTACTCCTACAATGAGCAGTTCTTC
CASSFGGYSYNEQFF
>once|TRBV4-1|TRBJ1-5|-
TGCGCCAGCAGCCTACGACCGGACATCATCAATCAGCCCCAGCATTTT
CASSLRPDIINQPQHF
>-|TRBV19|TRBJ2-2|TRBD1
TGTGCCATTAGGACAGGGGAGAACACCGGGGAGCTGTTTTTT
CAIRTGENTGELFF
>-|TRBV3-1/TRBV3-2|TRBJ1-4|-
TGTGCCAGCAGCCATTTCGCGGGTAAAAATGAAAAACTGTTTTTT
CASSHFAGKNEKLFF
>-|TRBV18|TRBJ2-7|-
TGTGCCAGCTCACCGGGAGCGGCCGAGCAGTACTTC
CASSPGAAEQYF
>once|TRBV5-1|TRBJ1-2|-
TGCGCCAGCAGTTCGGGATATGGCTACACCTTC
CASSSGYGYTF
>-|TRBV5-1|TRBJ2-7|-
TGCGCCAGCAGCAGGGACATCGAGCAGTACTTC
CASSRDIEQYF
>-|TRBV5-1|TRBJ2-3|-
TGCGCCAGCAGACTAGGACGGGGCACAGATACGCAGTATTTT
CASRLGRGTDTQYF
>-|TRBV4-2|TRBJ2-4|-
TGTGCCAGCAGCCAAGAGGCAGGGGAGCCATCCAAAAACATTCAGTACTTC
CASSQEAGEPSKNIQYF
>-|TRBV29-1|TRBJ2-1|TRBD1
TGCAGCGTTGCAACAGGGGATGAGCAGTTCTTC
CSVATGDEQFF
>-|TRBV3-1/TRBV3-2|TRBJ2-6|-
TGTGCCAGCAGCCAAGAAGGAAGCACTAGCCTATACTCTGGGGCCAACGTCCTGACTTTC
CASSQEGSTSLYSGANVLTF
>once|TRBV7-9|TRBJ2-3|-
TGTGCCAGCTTCAGGGCAGGCACAGATACGCAGTATTTT
CASFRAGTDTQYF
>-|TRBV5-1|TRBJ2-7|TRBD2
TGCGCCAGCAAAAGGACTACGGGGGGGTCCTACGAGCAGTACTTC
CASKRTTGGSYEQYF
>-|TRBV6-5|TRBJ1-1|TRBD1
TGTGCCAGCAGGCCACCGACAGGGGGTAGGACTGAAGCTTTCTTT
CASRPPTGGRTEAFF
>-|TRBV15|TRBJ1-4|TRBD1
TGTGCCACCAGCAGGGACAGGGCTGCTAATGAAAAACTGTTTTTT
CATSRDRAANEKLFF